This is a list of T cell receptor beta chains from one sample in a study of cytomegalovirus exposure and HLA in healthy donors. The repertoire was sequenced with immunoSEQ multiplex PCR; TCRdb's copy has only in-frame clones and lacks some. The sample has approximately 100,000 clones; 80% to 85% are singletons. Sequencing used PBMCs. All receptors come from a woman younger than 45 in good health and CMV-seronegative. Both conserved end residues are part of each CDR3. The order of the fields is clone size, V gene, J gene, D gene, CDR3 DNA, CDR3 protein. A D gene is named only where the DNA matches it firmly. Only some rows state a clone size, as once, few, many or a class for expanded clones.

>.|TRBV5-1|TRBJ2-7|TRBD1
TGCGCCAGCAGACCAGCGTACAGGGGGTCCTACGAGCAGTACTTC
CASRPAYRGSYEQYF
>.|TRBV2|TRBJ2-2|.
TGTGCCAGCAGTCCCGGGGACACCGGGGAGCTGTTTTTT
CASSPGDTGELFF
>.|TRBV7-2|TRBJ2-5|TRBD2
TGTGCCAGCAGCTTAGAGGGCGGGAGGGATGAGACCCAGTACTTC
CASSLEGGRDETQYF
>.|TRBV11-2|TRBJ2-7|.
TGTGCCAGCAGCTTAGCTTTCCTCGAGCAGTACTTC
CASSLAFLEQYF
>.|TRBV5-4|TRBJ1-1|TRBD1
TGTGCCAGCAGCTCACGACAGGGAACGAACACTGAAGCTTTCTTT
CASSSRQGTNTEAFF
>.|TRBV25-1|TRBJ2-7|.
TGTGCCAGCATGGCCCAGGGGCCGTCCTCCTACGAGCAGTACTTC
CASMAQGPSSYEQYF
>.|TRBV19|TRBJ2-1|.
TGTGCCAGTAGACCGGACTTCCTTGTTTACAATGAGCAGTTCTTC
CASRPDFLVYNEQFF
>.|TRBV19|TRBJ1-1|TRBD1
TGTGCCAGTAGTCAGGGGGTCACCTACAACACTGAAGCTTTCTTT
CASSQGVTYNTEAFF
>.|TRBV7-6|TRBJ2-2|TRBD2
TGTGCCAGCAGCTTAGCCCTTGGACTAGCGGGAGGGCTAACCGGGGAGCTGTTTTTT
CASSLALGLAGGLTGELFF
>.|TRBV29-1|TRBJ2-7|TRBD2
TGCAGCGTTGAAGTCCTAGCGGGAGAGTCCTCCGAGCAGTACTTC
CSVEVLAGESSEQYF
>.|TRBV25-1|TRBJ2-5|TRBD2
TGTGCCAGCAGTGAATCCCGACTAGCGGGAGAAGAGACCCAGTACTTC
CASSESRLAGEETQYF
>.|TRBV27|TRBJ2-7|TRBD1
TGTGCCAGCAGTTTCCAAAGACAGGGGTCGTACGAGCAGTACTTC
CASSFQRQGSYEQYF
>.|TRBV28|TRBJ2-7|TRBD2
TGTGCCAGCAGTTCACCGGGAGGGACGCCCTCCTACGAGCAGTACTTC
CASSSPGGTPSYEQYF
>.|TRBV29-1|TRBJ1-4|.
TGCAGCGTTGCTCAGGGGACGCGGGGGGAAAAACTGTTTTTT
CSVAQGTRGEKLFF
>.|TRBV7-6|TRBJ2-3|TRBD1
TGTGCCAGCAGCTTACGGACAGGGGGTATAGATACGCAGTATTTT
CASSLRTGGIDTQYF
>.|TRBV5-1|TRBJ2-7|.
TGCGCCAGCAGCTTGGCCGGGGGTGTCGAGCAGTACTTC
CASSLAGGVEQYF
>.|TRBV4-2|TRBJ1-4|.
TGTGCCAGCAGCCAAGAAGAGAACAGGGACGAAAAACTGTTTTTT
CASSQEENRDEKLFF
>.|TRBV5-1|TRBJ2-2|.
TGCGCCAGCAGCTTGGGCACAACGAACACCGGGGAGCTGTTTTTT
CASSLGTTNTGELFF
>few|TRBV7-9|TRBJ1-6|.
TGTGCCAGCAGCTTGCCGGTAGGGGATTCACCCCTCCACTTT
CASSLPVGDSPLHF
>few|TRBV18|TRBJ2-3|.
TGTGCCAGCTCACCACCTAGCAGCCGACGCACAGATACGCAGTATTTT
CASSPPSSRRTDTQYF
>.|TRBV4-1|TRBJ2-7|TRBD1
TGCGCCAGCAGCCGAACCGAGGGACAGAACTACGAGCAGTACTTC
CASSRTEGQNYEQYF
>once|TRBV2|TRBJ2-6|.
TGTGCCAGCAGTCTTTATGGAGGGGGCGTTGGGGCCAACGTCCTGACTTTC
CASSLYGGGVGANVLTF
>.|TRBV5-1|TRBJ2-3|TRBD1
TGCGCCAGCAGCTTGGATCCACAGGGGTTGTCAGATACGCAGTATTTT
CASSLDPQGLSDTQYF
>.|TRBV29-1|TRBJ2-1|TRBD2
TGCAGCGTTGAAGATACTAGCGGGATCCCCAATGAGCAGTTCTTC
CSVEDTSGIPNEQFF
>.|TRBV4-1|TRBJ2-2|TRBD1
TGCGCCAGCAGCCAGAAGGGACAGGGGGGGACCGGGGAGCTGTTTTTT
CASSQKGQGGTGELFF
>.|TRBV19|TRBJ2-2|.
TGTGCCAGTAGTATGACAAGTAACACCGGGGAGCTGTTTTTT
CASSMTSNTGELFF
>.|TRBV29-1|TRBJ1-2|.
TGCAGCGTATCGGAGATTAGCTATGGCTACACCTTC
CSVSEISYGYTF